The following is a T cell receptor (beta chain) sequence with its context. Using immunoSEQ multiplex PCR, the repertoire was profiled, and TCRdb retains in-frame clones only, with some absent. The profile shows a few hundred thousand clones, approximately 87% of them singletons. This sample was taken from a study of blood T cell repertoires in COVID-19. The wider study: The analysed material was cDNA or gDNA that came from T cells, B-cell-depleted T cells, or PBMCs.

V shed 0 bases, J shed 2 bases, and the junction held 4 bases outside the gene matches. The CDR3 sequence is 15 residues long. The germline gives CDR1 SGHRS, CDR2 YFSETQ. This receptor was taken from a woman in her forties or fifties with active or convalescent COVID-19. Sequenced material: peripheral blood. The rearrangement uses TRBV5-1 and TRBJ1-1; the match to TRBD1 covers 7 bases. This CDR3 is CASSLGGTANTEAFF. In nucleotides, the CDR3 is TGCGCCAGCAGCTTGGGGGGGACAGCAAACACTGAAGCTTTCTTT.